Given below is one TCR beta chain in context. This sample was taken from a study of blood T cell repertoires in COVID-19. The repertoire was sequenced with immunoSEQ multiplex PCR; TCRdb's copy has only in-frame clones and lacks some. Of around 300,000 clones in the sample, roughly 90% are singletons; the top ten hold 1% to 1.3%. The CDR3 is made up of 15 amino acids. Germline CDR1 reads LGHDT; CDR2 reads YNNKEL (reference sequence). Trimming took 1 base from V and 5 from J; bases not matched to a gene: 2. The receptor was derived from a woman aged 25 to 39 who had recovered from COVID-19. The rearrangement links TRBV3-1 (or the pseudogene TRBV3-2) to TRBJ1-6, with 7 bases that match TRBD1. The sample taken for sequencing was PBMCs or T cells enriched from blood (not recorded which). Here the CDR3 DNA reads TGTGCCAGCAGCCAAGCAGGGGGTGATAATTCACCCCTCCACTTT. Translation gives CASSQAGGDNSPLHF.